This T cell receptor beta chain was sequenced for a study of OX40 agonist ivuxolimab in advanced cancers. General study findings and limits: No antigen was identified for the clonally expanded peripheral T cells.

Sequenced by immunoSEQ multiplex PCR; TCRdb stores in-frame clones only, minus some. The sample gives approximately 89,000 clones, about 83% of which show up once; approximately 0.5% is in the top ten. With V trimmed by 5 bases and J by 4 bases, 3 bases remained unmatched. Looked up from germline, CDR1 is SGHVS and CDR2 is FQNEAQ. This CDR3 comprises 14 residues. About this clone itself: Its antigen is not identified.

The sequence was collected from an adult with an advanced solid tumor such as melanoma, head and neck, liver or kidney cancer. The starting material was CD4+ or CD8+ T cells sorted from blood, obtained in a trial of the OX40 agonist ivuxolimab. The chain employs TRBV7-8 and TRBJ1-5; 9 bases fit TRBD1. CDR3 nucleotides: TGTGCCAGCAGCCGGGGACAGGGAAATCAGCCCCAGCATTTT. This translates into CASSRGQGNQPQHF.